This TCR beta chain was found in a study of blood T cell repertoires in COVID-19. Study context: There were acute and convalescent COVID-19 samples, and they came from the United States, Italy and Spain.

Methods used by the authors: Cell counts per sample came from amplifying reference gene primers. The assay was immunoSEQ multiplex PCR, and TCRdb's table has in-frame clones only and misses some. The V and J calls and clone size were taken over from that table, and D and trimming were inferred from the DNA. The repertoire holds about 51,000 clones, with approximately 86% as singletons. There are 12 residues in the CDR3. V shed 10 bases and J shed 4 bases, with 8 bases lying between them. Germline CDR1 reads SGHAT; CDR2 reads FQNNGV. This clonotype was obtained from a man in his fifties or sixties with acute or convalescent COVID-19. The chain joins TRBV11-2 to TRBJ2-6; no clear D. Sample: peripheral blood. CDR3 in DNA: TGTGCCACCCTATCCGGGGCCAACGTCCTGACTTTC. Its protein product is CATLSGANVLTF.